This T cell receptor beta chain was identified during a study of sequential checkpoint blockade in melanoma. Overall study: First-line arms were nivolumab then ipilimumab, or the reverse, randomized 1:1. Maintenance nivolumab came after either treatment sequence.

This clone was recorded once. Repertoires were generated with immunoSEQ multiplex PCR, while TCRdb's copy carries only in-frame clones and drops some. The sample holds 15,000 to 25,000 clones, around 82% seen once. Treatment described: randomized to nivolumab then ipilimumab (arm A) or the reverse (arm B). Patients had received no earlier DNA-damaging chemotherapy. Sorted cells were live CD3+CD8+, lacking CD19 and CD56, from PBMCs. CDR1 is SGHVS, CDR2 FNYEAQ, per germline. V lost 1 base to trimming and J lost 6 bases, with 16 bases between them. The CDR3 covers 16 residues. The TCR sequence derives from a human donor with melanoma. The sequenced sample was CD8+ T cells sorted from blood (inferred from file names), obtained from a patient given nivolumab and ipilimumab in sequence. V usage is TRBV7-6 and J usage is TRBJ1-5, with D maybe TRBD1 (6 bases). CDR3 amino acids: CASSLGHRDVGQPQHF. The CDR3 DNA reads TGTGCCAGCAGCTTAGGGCACAGGGACGTCGGTCAGCCCCAGCATTTT.